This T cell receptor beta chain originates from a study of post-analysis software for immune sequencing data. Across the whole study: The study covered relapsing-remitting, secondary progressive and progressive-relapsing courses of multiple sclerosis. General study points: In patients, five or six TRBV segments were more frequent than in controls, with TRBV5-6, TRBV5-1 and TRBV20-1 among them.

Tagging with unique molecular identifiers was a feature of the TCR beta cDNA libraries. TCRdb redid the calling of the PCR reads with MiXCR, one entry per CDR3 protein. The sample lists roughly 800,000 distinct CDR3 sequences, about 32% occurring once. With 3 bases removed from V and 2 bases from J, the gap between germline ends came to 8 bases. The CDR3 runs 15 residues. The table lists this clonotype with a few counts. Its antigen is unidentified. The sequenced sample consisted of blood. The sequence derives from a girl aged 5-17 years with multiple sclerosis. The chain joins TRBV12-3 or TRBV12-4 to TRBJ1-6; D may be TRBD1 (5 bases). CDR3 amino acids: CASSFGATYNSPLHF. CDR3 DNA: TGTGCCAGCAGTTTTGGGGCCACCTATAATTCACCCCTCCACTTT.